This T cell receptor beta chain was obtained from a study of regulatory T cells in long-lasting Graves disease. Overall study context: Patients with new Graves' disease had used antithyroid drugs below 3 months.

Time point specified: newly diagnosed GD, antithyroid drugs for less than 3 months. PBMCs provided the RNA from which the TCR library was made. Points from the study as a whole: For persistent Graves' patients, TCR diversity was lower than for newly diagnosed ones. Gene preferences differed: TRBV28, TRBJ1-2, TRBJ2-5 in persistent cases.

Building the TCR beta libraries relied on iRepertoire HTBI primers, and CDR3 regions underwent Arm-PCR. Using its own MiXCR run on the multiplex PCR reads, TCRdb lists one record per CDR3 protein. The table shows a few hundred thousand distinct CDR3 sequences, with over 20% occurring only once. This clonotype was seen repeatedly, ten times or more. The antigen remains unidentified. CDR3 length: 12 amino acids. V was pared by 1 base and J by 6 bases, with 6 bases between. Germline V gene lookup returns CDR1 SGHVS and CDR2 FNYEAQ. The rearrangement uses TRBV7-6 and TRBJ2-5; D gene ambiguous. The sequence was collected from a female donor with Graves disease. The sequenced sample was peripheral blood mononuclear cells (PBMCs), obtained at new diagnosis, from a patient treated with antithyroid drugs. The CDR3 DNA reads as TGTGCCAGCAGCTTAGGGGGAAAGACCCAGTACTTC. Translating it yields CASSLGGKTQYF. Drawing the rest from reference TRBV7-6 and TRBJ2-5, the complete variable domain is GAGVSQSPRYKVTKRGQDVALRCDPISGHVSLYWYRQALGQGPEFLTYFNYEAQQDKSGLPNDRFSAERPEGSISTLTIQRTEQRDSAMYRCASSLGGKTQYFGPGTRLLVL.